These 5 T cell receptor beta chains were sequenced from one sample in a study of T cell changes during pregnancy in multiple sclerosis. Generated by immunoSEQ multiplex PCR, the TCRdb table keeps only in-frame clones and is missing some. The sample shows about 71,000 clones, over 85% of them seen only once. This specimen was peripheral blood, taken in the third trimester of pregnancy. The receptors shown here come from a female donor with multiple sclerosis, enrolled in a pregnancy study.

The rearrangement joins TRBV28 to TRBJ1-2, with 7 positions matching TRBD1. CDR1 and CDR2 from the germline V gene are MDHEN and SYDVKM. Trimming took 5 bases from V and 3 from J; bases not matched to a gene: 6. The CDR3 extends over 14 amino acids. The CDR3 spells CASSEGGADYGYTF. The DNA of the CDR3 is TGTGCCAGCAGTGAAGGGGGCGCGGACTATGGCTACACCTTC.

This clone was detected only once. The chain is built from TRBV18 and TRBJ2-7; 7 bases map to TRBD2. The CDR3 contains 14 residues. V lost 2 bases to trimming and J lost 3 bases; unmatched junction nucleotides: 4. The germline CDR1 and CDR2 sequences are KGHSH and LQKENI. Written as DNA, the CDR3 is TGTGCCAGCTCACCAACGGCGGGAGACTACGAGCAGTACTTC. It specifies CASSPTAGDYEQYF.

The chain has TRBV25-1 and TRBJ2-3; 14 positions agree with TRBD2. Germline values: CDR1 MGHDK, CDR2 SYGVNS. The CDR3 has 17 amino acids. The V gene end was trimmed by 8 bases and the J gene end by 4 bases; junction bases not matched to a gene: 11. The CDR3 DNA is TGTGCCAGCGCCGGGACTAGCGGGAGTCAACTCTCAGATACGCAGTATTTT. Its translation: CASAGTSGSQLSDTQYF.

The chain uses TRBV11-2 and TRBJ2-1; D is possibly TRBD2 (5 bases). The CDR3 contains 17 residues. From germline, CDR1 is SGHAT and CDR2 FQNNGV. With 0 bases removed from V and 2 bases from J, the gap between germline ends came to 14 bases. This CDR3 is CASSLDHRGLAYNEQFF. The CDR3 DNA reads TGTGCCAGCAGCTTAGATCACCGGGGTTTGGCCTACAATGAGCAGTTCTTC.

The chain carries TRBV7-9 and TRBJ2-7, with TRBD1 identical over 7 bases. The CDR3 contains 15 residues. The V segment lost 4 bases and the J segment 3 bases; nucleotides outside the gene matches: 9. CDR1 and CDR2 from the germline V gene are SEHNR and FQNEAQ (reference sequence). The CDR3 coding sequence is TGTGCCAGCAGCTCAGCTCGGGACAGCGACTACGAGCAGTACTTC. This sequence encodes CASSSARDSDYEQYF.